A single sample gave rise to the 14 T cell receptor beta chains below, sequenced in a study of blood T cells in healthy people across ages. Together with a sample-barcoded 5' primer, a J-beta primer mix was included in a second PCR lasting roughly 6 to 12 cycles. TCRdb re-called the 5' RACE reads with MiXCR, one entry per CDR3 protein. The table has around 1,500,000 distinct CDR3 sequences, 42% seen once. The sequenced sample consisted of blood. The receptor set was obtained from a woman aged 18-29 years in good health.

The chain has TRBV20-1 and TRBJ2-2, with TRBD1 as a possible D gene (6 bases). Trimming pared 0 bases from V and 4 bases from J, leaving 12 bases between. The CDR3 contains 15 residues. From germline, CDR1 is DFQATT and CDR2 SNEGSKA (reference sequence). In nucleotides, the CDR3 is TGCAGTGCTAGAGACAGCAGGGGAAGCACCGGGGAGCTGTTTTTT. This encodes CSARDSRGSTGELFF.

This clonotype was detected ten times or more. The CDR3 is CAIRLGQVDGYTF. CDR3 sequence (DNA): TGTGCCATCAGGCTTGGACAGGTAGATGGCTACACCTTC. The V gene is TRBV10-3, the J gene TRBJ1-2; 7 bases align to TRBD1. Trimming at V came to 6 bases and at J to 6 bases, leaving 7 bases not matched to a gene. This CDR3 is 13 amino acids long. Germline CDR1 reads ENHRY; CDR2 reads SYGVKD.

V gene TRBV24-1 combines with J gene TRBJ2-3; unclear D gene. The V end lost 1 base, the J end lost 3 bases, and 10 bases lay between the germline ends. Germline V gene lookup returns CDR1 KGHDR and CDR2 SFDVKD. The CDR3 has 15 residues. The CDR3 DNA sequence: TGTGCCACCAGTGATTTCACCCGGGCGACAGATACGCAGTATTTT. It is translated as CATSDFTRATDTQYF.

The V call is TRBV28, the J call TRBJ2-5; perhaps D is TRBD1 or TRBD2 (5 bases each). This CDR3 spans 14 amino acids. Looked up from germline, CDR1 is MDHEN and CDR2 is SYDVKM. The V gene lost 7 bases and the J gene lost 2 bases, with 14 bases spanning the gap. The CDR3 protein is CASTGGEEQETQYF. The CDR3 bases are TGTGCCAGCACTGGGGGAGAAGAGCAAGAGACCCAGTACTTC.

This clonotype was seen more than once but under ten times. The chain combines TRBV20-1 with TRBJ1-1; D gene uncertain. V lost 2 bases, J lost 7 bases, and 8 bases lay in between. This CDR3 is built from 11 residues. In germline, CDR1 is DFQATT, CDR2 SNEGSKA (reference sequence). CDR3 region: CSARTTYEAFF. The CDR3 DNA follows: TGCAGTGCTAGAACGACTTATGAAGCTTTCTTT.

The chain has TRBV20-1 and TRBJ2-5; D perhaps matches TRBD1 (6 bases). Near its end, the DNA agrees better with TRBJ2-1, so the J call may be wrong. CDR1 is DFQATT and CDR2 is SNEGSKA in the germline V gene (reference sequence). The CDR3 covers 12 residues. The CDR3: CSAYRDQETQFF. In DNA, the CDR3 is TGCAGTGCGTACAGGGATCAAGAGACCCAGTTCTTC.

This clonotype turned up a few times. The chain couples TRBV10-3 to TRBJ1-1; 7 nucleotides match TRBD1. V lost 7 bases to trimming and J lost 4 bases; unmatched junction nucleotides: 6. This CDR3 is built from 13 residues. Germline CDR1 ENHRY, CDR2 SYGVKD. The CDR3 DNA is TGTGCCATCAACCCTGACAGGGCCACTGAAGCTTTCTTT. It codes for CAINPDRATEAFF.

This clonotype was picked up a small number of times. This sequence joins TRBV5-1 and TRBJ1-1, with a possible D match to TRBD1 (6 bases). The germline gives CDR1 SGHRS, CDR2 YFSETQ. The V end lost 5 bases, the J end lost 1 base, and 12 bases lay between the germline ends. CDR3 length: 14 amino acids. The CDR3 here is CASSFEGGNTEAFF. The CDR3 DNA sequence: TGCGCCAGCAGTTTTGAGGGGGGGAACACTGAAGCTTTCTTT.

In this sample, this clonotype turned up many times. CDR3 bases: TGCAGTGCTAGCGGGAGTGTGAATACGCAGTATTTT. As protein: CSASGSVNTQYF. This sequence joins TRBV20-1 and TRBJ2-3; weak D call: TRBD2 (6 bases). The CDR3 extends over 12 amino acids. Germline CDR1 and CDR2: DFQATT and SNEGSKA (reference sequence). Trimming pared 3 bases from V and 7 bases from J, leaving 11 bases between.

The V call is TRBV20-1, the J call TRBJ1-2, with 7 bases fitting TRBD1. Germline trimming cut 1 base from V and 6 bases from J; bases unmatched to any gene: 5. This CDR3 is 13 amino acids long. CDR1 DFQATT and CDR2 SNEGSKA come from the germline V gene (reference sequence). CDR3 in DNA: TGCAGTGCTAGAGGACAGGGAGGGAATGGCTACACCTTC. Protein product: CSARGQGGNGYTF.

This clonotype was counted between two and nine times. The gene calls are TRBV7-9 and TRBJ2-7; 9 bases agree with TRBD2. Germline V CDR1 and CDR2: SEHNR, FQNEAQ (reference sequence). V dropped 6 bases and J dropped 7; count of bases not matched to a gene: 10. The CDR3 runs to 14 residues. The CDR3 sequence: CASSLTGTSSEQYF. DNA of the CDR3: TGTGCCAGCAGTTTAACCGGGACTAGCTCTGAGCAGTACTTC.

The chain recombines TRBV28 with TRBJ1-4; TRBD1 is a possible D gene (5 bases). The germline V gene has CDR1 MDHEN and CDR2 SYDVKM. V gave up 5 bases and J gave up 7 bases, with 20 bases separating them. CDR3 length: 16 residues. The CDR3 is CASSTFRQSEIEKLFF. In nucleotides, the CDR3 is TGTGCCAGCAGTACTTTTCGACAGTCGGAGATTGAAAAACTGTTTTTT. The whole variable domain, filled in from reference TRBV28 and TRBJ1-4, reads DVKVTQSSRYLVKRTGEKVFLECVQDMDHENMFWYRQDPGLGLRLIYFSYDVKMKEKGDIPEGYSVSREKKERFSLILESASTNQTSMYLCASSTFRQSEIEKLFFGSGTQLSVL.

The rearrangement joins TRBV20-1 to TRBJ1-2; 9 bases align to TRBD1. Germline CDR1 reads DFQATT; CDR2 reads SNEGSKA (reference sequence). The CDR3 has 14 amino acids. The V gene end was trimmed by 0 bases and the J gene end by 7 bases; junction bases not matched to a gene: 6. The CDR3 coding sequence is TGCAGTGCTAGAGAAGGGACAGGGAAAGGTGGCTACACCTTC. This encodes CSAREGTGKGGYTF.

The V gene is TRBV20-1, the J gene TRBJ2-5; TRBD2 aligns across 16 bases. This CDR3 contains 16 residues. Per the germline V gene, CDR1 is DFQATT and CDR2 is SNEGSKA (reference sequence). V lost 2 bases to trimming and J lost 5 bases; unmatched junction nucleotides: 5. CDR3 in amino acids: CSARPGTSGRVETQYF. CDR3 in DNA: TGCAGTGCTAGACCCGGGACTAGCGGGAGGGTGGAGACCCAGTACTTC.